The clone carrying this T cell receptor (beta chain) was detected only once. Every immunoSEQ plate was one replicate of a subset's evenly spread DNA. Authors' processing steps: ImmunoSEQ gave junction-only sequences without quality scores, so filtering differed. Clones were sequenced by immunoSEQ multiplex PCR, and TCRdb holds only the in-frame ones, with some missing. That table furnishes V, J and clone size, whereas the DNA furnished D and trimming. The table includes 2 million to 2.5 million clones, roughly 95% detected once. The sample comes from a study of shared clonotypes between healthy human individuals. Study-wide background: Per-donor plates numbered three CD4 naive, three CD4 memory, two CD8 naive and one CD8 memory.

The CDR3 consists of 16 residues. Losses at the gene ends were 6 bases for V and 0 bases for J; bases not matched to a gene: 10. Germline assignment: CDR1 MDHEN and CDR2 SYDVKM. It was CD45RO-negative cells, positively selected for CCR7, that made up naive CD8 cells, with terminally differentiated effector memory CD45RA+ cells excluded. Donation came from healthy HIV-negative adults that had no recent acute infections or vaccinations. The sample taken for sequencing was naive CD8+ T cells sorted from blood. The sequence derives from a man aged 18 to 29 in good health. This chain joins TRBV28 and TRBJ1-2; TRBD1 agrees at 7 bases. CDR3 nucleotide sequence: TGTGCCAGCAGCTCCGACAGGGAGGGAGCTAACTATGGCTACACCTTC. Translation gives CASSSDREGANYGYTF.